These T cell receptor beta chains were read from a single sample in a study of T cells after somatic rescue of genetic block. Clones were read by immunoSEQ multiplex PCR, and TCRdb kept only the in-frame ones, dropping some. Among tens of thousands of clones listed, approximately 90% were seen once. Sequencing was carried out using peripheral blood mononuclear cells (PBMCs). Every receptor here comes from a man aged 35 to 55. CDR3s include the opening cysteine and the closing phenylalanine or tryptophan. A D gene is named only where the DNA matches it firmly. Clone size, where shown, is once, few, many, or a class for clones that have expanded.

D	length	V	J	size	DNA	CDR3
TRBD1	13	TRBV4-1	TRBJ1-2	-	TGCGCCAGCAGCCCCGACAGGGACTATGGCTACACCTTC	CASSPDRDYGYTF
TRBD1	15	TRBV11-3	TRBJ2-7	-	TGTGCCAGCAGCTTAGAGGGGACAGGGGGTTACGAGCAGTACTTC	CASSLEGTGGYEQYF
-	13	TRBV28	TRBJ1-1	-	TGTGCCAGCAGTCCCCTGGGGAACACTGAAGCTTTCTTT	CASSPLGNTEAFF
TRBD2	16	TRBV28	TRBJ2-7	-	TGTGCCAGCAGTCGGCTGGGGGGGTCCTCCATCTACGAGCAGTACTTC	CASSRLGGSSIYEQYF
-	13	TRBV18	TRBJ2-7	-	TGTGCCAGCTCACGCGACAGTCCCTACGAGCAGTACTTC	CASSRDSPYEQYF
TRBD1	14	TRBV6-1	TRBJ2-7	few	TGTGCCAGCAGTGAAACCCAGGGGGCGGGGGAGCAGTACTTC	CASSETQGAGEQYF
TRBD1	14	TRBV2	TRBJ1-2	-	TGTGCCAGCTCCCAACAGGGACAGACGTATGGCTACACCTTC	CASSQQGQTYGYTF
-	11	TRBV30	TRBJ1-6	once	TGTGCCTGGAGAACAGGGCGTCCCCTCCACTTT	CAWRTGRPLHF
-	15	TRBV6-5	TRBJ1-3	-	TGTGCCAGCAGTTACTCGTGGGACTCTGGAAACACCATATATTTT	CASSYSWDSGNTIYF
TRBD2	14	TRBV6-4	TRBJ2-5	-	TGTGCCAGCAGTGATTTGGAGCGGGAGGAGACCCAGTACTTC	CASSDLEREETQYF
-	13	TRBV12-5	TRBJ1-2	-	TGTGCTAGTGGTTTGGCTCTACGGACTGGCTACACCTTC	CASGLALRTGYTF
-	14	TRBV30	TRBJ1-5	few	TGTGCCTGGAGTCCTGTGGCTACCGATCAGCCCCAGCATTTT	CAWSPVATDQPQHF
TRBD2	14	TRBV28	TRBJ2-1	once	TGTGCCAGCAGTTTTAGTGCGGGAGCGAATGAGCAGTTCTTC	CASSFSAGANEQFF
TRBD2	14	TRBV9	TRBJ2-5	-	TGTGCCAGCAGCGTAGGGGACTACCGAGAGACCCAGTACTTC	CASSVGDYRETQYF
TRBD2	14	TRBV5-4	TRBJ2-5	-	TGTGCCAGCAGCTGGACGGGGGGTGAAGAGACCCAGTACTTC	CASSWTGGEETQYF
-	16	TRBV28	TRBJ2-2	-	TGTGCCAGCAGTTTATGGTCCCAGGGGCGGAACGGGGAGCTGTTTTTT	CASSLWSQGRNGELFF
TRBD1	13	TRBV5-1	TRBJ2-5	-	TGCGCCAGCAGCACCCACAGGGGAGAGACCCAGTACTTC	CASSTHRGETQYF
TRBD1	15	TRBV6-1	TRBJ2-2	-	TGTGCCAGCCTTATGGACAGGGGAAACACCGGGGAGCTGTTTTTT	CASLMDRGNTGELFF
TRBD1	14	TRBV5-4	TRBJ2-7	-	TGTGCCAGCAGACAGAGGGACAGGGGAAAGGAGCAGTACTTC	CASRQRDRGKEQYF
TRBD1	15	TRBV6-1	TRBJ2-7	-	TGTGCCAGCAGTGATCCGGGACAGGGGGTTTACGAGCAGTACTTC	CASSDPGQGVYEQYF
TRBD2	15	TRBV15	TRBJ2-7	-	TGTGCCACCAGCAGAGATCGGGGGGTCTCCTACGAGCAGTACTTC	CATSRDRGVSYEQYF
-	15	TRBV28	TRBJ2-3	once	TGTGCCAGCAGTCCCCGGTTAGCGGCCACAGATACGCAGTATTTT	CASSPRLAATDTQYF
-	14	TRBV7-9	TRBJ2-5	-	TGTGCCAGCAGCGCTGGGACACTTCAAGAGACCCAGTACTTC	CASSAGTLQETQYF
-	14	TRBV10-3	TRBJ2-7	-	TGTGCCATCAGTGAGTTTGGCCCCACGTACGAGCAGTACTTC	CAISEFGPTYEQYF
TRBD2	14	TRBV28	TRBJ2-7	-	TGTGCCAGCAGTTTAGCTAGCGGGAGCTACGAGCAGTACTTC	CASSLASGSYEQYF
-	15	TRBV6-1	TRBJ2-7	-	TGTGCCAGCAAAAAGGAGGCAGGGCCATCCTACGAGCAGTACTTC	CASKKEAGPSYEQYF
-	15	TRBV4-1	TRBJ2-7	-	TGCGCCAGCAGCCAAGAAATGACAGCCTCCTACGAGCAGTACTTC	CASSQEMTASYEQYF
TRBD2	16	TRBV7-8	TRBJ2-7	-	TGTGCCAGCAGCTTAGCCCTAGCGGGAGGACCCCACGAGCAGTACTTC	CASSLALAGGPHEQYF
TRBD2	16	TRBV7-9	TRBJ2-2	-	TGTGCCAGCAGCTCTTTAGCGGGAGATCGCACCGGGGAGCTGTTTTTT	CASSSLAGDRTGELFF
TRBD2	13	TRBV11-2	TRBJ2-1	-	TGTGCCAGCAGCCCAACTAGCGACGGTGAGCAGTTCTTC	CASSPTSDGEQFF
TRBD2	14	TRBV11-2	TRBJ2-2	-	TGTGCCAGCTCAAGAGCGGGAGACACCGGGGAGCTGTTTTTT	CASSRAGDTGELFF
-	14	TRBV18	TRBJ1-6	-	TGTGCCAGCTCACTAACCGAGAATAATTCACCCCTCCACTTT	CASSLTENNSPLHF
-	14	TRBV2	TRBJ2-7	-	TGTGCCAGCAGGAAAACAGGGAGCTCCTACGAGCAGTACTTC	CASRKTGSSYEQYF
-	17	TRBV6-1	TRBJ1-2	-	TGTGCCAGCAGTGAAGCAAGCGCGGCGCCCGGGCGGGGAAGCTACACCTTC	CASSEASAAPGRGSYTF
-	13	TRBV27	TRBJ2-1	-	TGTGCCAGCAGTTATACGAGTACAATGAAGCAGTTCTTC	CASSYTSTMKQFF
TRBD1	15	TRBV6-5	TRBJ2-1	few	TGTGCCAGCAGTTACTCGACACAGGGGGCAAATGAGCAGTTCTTC	CASSYSTQGANEQFF
-	11	TRBV29-1	TRBJ1-2	-	TGCAGCGTTGATTGGGGCCCAAGCTACACCTTC	CSVDWGPSYTF
-	15	TRBV4-1	TRBJ2-1	-	TGCGCCAGCAGCCACGAAGGGGCATCCTACAATGAGCAGTTCTTC	CASSHEGASYNEQFF
-	11	TRBV6-5	TRBJ2-3	-	TGTGCCAGCAGTCTTGGGGATACGCAGTATTTT	CASSLGDTQYF
-	15	TRBV5-1	TRBJ2-7	-	TGCGCCAGCAGCCCCGACAGGTGGGGCCACTACGAGCAGTACTTC	CASSPDRWGHYEQYF
-	13	TRBV19	TRBJ1-4	once	TGTGCCAGTAGTATGGTTGAAGAGGAAAAACTGTTTTTT	CASSMVEEEKLFF
-	15	TRBV4-1	TRBJ2-7	-	TGCGCCAGCAGCCGAATAGGCCAGGGCATCTACGAGCAGTACTTC	CASSRIGQGIYEQYF
TRBD1	18	TRBV5-1	TRBJ2-7	-	TGCGCCAGCAGCTTGCGGGCCCTGGGGACAGGGGTCCGCTACGAGCAGTACTTC	CASSLRALGTGVRYEQYF
-	15	TRBV14	TRBJ2-7	-	TGTGCCAGCAGCCTGGGTCAAGCAGGCCCCTACGAGCAGTACTTC	CASSLGQAGPYEQYF